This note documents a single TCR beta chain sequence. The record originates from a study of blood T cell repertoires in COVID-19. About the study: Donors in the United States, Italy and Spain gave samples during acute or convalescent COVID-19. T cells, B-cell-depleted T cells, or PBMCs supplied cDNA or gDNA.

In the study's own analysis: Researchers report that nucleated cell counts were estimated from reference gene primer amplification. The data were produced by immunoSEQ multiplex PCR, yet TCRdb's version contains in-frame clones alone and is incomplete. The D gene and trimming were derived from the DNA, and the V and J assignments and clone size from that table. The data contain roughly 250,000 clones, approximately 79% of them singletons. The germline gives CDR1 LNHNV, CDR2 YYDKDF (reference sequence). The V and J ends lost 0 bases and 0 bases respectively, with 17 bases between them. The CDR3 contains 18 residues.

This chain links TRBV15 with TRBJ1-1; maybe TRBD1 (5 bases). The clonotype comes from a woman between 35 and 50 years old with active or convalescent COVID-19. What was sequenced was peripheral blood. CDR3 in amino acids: CATSREGQLFLLNTEAFF. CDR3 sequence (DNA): TGTGCCACCAGCAGAGAGGGGCAGCTATTCCTACTGAACACTGAAGCTTTCTTT.